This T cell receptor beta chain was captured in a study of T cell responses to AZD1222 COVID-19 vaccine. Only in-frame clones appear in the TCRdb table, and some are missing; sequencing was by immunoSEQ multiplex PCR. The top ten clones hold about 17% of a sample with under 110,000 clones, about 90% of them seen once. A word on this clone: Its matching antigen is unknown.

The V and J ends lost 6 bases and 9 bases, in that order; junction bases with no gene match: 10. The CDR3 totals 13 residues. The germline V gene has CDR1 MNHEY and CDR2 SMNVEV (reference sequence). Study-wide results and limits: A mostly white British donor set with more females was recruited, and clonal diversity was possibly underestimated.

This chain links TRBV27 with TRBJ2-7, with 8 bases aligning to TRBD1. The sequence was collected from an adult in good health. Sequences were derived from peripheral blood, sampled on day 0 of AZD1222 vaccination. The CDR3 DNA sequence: TGTGCCAGCAGCCCCGGACAGGGTCGAGGGCAGTACTTC. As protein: CASSPGQGRGQYF.